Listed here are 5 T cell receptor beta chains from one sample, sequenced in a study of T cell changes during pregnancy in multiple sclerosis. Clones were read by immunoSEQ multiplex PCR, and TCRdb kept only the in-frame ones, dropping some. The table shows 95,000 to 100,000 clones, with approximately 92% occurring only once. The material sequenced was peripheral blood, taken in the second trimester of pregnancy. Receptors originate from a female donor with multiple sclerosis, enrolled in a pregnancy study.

The CDR3 here is CASRLAGATVREQYF. CDR3 DNA sequence: TGTGCCAGCAGGTTAGCGGGAGCGACCGTCCGCGAGCAGTACTTC. The chain has TRBV5-4 and TRBJ2-7; TRBD2 agrees at 9 bases. The CDR3 extends over 15 amino acids. With 5 bases clipped from V and 6 bases from J, the junction kept 12 bases outside the gene matches. Germline values: CDR1 SGHNT, CDR2 YYREEE (reference sequence).

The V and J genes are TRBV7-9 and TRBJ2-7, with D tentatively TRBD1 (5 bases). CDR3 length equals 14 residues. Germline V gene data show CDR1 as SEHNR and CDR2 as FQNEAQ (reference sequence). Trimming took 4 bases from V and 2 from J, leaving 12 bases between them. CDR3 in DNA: TGTGCCAGCAGCTCGACTGACAGTACCTACGAGCAGTACTTC. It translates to CASSSTDSTYEQYF.

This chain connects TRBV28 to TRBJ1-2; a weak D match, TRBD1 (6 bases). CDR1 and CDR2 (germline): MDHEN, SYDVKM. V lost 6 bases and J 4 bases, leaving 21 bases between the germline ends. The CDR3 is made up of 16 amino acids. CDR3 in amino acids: CASRRGGMVKAYGYTF. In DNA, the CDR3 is TGTGCCAGCAGGAGGGGGGGCATGGTAAAGGCCTATGGCTACACCTTC.

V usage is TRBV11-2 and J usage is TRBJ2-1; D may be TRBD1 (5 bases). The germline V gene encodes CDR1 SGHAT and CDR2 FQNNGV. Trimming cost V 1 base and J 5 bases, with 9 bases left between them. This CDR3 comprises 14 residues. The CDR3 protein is CASSLVGRDNEQFF. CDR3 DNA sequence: TGTGCCAGCAGCTTAGTGGGGCGAGACAATGAGCAGTTCTTC. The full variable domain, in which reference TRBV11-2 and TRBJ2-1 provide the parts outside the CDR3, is EAGVAQSPRYKIIEKRQSVAFWCNPISGHATLYWYQQILGQGPKLLIQFQNNGVVDDSQLPKDRFSAERLKGVDSTLKIQPAKLEDSAVYLCASSLVGRDNEQFFGPGTRLTVL.

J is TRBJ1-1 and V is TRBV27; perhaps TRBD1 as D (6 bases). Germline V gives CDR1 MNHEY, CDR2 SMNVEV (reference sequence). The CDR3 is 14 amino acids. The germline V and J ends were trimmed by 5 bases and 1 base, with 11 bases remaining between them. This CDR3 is CASSQRQENTEAFF. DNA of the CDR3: TGTGCCAGCAGTCAAAGACAGGAGAACACTGAAGCTTTCTTT.